Presented here are 12 T cell receptor beta chains from one specimen sequenced in a study of spatial heterogeneity in lung cancer. TCRdb reprocessed the 5' RACE reads via MiXCR and lists one record per CDR3 protein. The sample includes approximately 81,000 distinct CDR3 sequences, approximately 12% of them seen just once. The time point here: sample taken at primary tumor resection. Whole RNA came from tumor, nontumor lung or frozen PBMC and was sequenced without being sorted. The material sequenced was PBMCs, taken at surgery. All receptors derive from a male donor with early-stage non-small cell lung cancer.

This clonotype was detected only a few times. The chain is built from TRBV20-1 and TRBJ1-4; D gene uncertain. The CDR3 totals 15 residues. The ends were cut back, 0 bases at V and 3 bases at J, with 11 bases in the middle. Germline CDR1 reads DFQATT; CDR2 reads SNEGSKA (reference sequence). CDR3: CSARDGRQPNEKLFF. Written as DNA, the CDR3 is TGCAGTGCTAGAGATGGGCGGCAGCCTAATGAAAAACTGTTTTTT.

The chain recombines TRBV30 with TRBJ1-2, with D tentatively TRBD1 (6 bases). CDR3 length: 12 amino acids. CDR1 is GTSNPN, CDR2 SVGIG, per germline (reference sequence). Trimming shortened V by 3 bases and J by 8 bases, and 13 bases separated the two germline ends. Here the CDR3 DNA reads TGTGCCTGGAGCCCCCGAGGGGGGGGCTACACCTTC. Protein product: CAWSPRGGGYTF.

The chain carries TRBV13 and TRBJ2-5; D perhaps matches TRBD2 (6 bases). CDR3 length equals 15 residues. Germline V lookup: CDR1 PRHDT, CDR2 FYEKMQ (reference sequence). Trimming left V 2 bases short and J 5 bases short, with 15 bases between. The CDR3 sequence is CASSLMTGEGETQYF. The CDR3 nucleotides read TGTGCCAGCAGCTTAATGACGGGAGAGGGGGAGACCCAGTACTTC.

The chain joins TRBV3-1 to TRBJ1-5; 10 nucleotides align to TRBD1. The CDR3 covers 14 residues. The V gene's germline CDR1 is LGHDT and CDR2 YNNKEL (reference sequence). V shed 4 bases, J shed 7 bases, and the junction held 4 bases outside the gene matches. CDR3 in amino acids: CASSPTGGYQPQHF. In DNA form, the CDR3 reads TGTGCCAGCAGCCCGACAGGGGGCTACCAGCCCCAGCATTTT.

This clonotype was counted only a few times. V and J are TRBV11-2 and TRBJ2-3, with 9 bases aligning to TRBD1. V gave up 4 bases and J gave up 3 bases; unmatched junction bases: 5. CDR3 length: 15 amino acids. Germline V gene data show CDR1 as SGHAT and CDR2 as FQNNGV. Here the CDR3 reads CASSWRTGATDTQYF. CDR3 bases: TGTGCCAGCAGCTGGAGGACAGGGGCTACAGATACGCAGTATTTT. The whole variable domain, filled in from reference TRBV11-2 and TRBJ2-3, reads EAGVAQSPRYKIIEKRQSVAFWCNPISGHATLYWYQQILGQGPKLLIQFQNNGVVDDSQLPKDRFSAERLKGVDSTLKIQPAKLEDSAVYLCASSWRTGATDTQYFGPGTRLTVL.

This clonotype was counted between two and nine times. The V and J genes are TRBV30 and TRBJ1-1; D uncertain. The CDR3 runs to 14 residues. V was cut by 0 bases and J by 3 bases, with 11 bases left in between. Germline assignment: CDR1 GTSNPN and CDR2 SVGIG (reference sequence). The chain's CDR3 is CAWSVLVGDTEAFF. For the CDR3, the DNA is TGTGCCTGGAGTGTACTCGTCGGGGACACTGAAGCTTTCTTT.

J is TRBJ1-2 and V is TRBV29-1, with unresolved D. CDR3 length: 11 residues. Germline-derived CDR1 and CDR2 are SQVTM and ANQGSEA. Between the trimmed V and J ends, which lost 2 bases and 5 bases, there was a span of 6 bases. The CDR3 sequence is CSVESRYGYTF. Written as DNA, the CDR3 is TGCAGCGTTGAAAGTAGGTATGGCTACACCTTC.

This clonotype was recorded a few times. The V and J genes are TRBV20-1 and TRBJ1-5, with no clear D. The CDR3 covers 13 residues. Deletions cut 5 bases from V and 3 bases from J, with 11 bases between. Germline V gene sequence: CDR1 DFQATT, CDR2 SNEGSKA (reference sequence). The CDR3 DNA reads TGCAGTGCTGCCAGTCTTTCCAATCAGCCCCAGCATTTT. Encoded protein: CSAASLSNQPQHF.

This clonotype occurred a few times. The gene calls are TRBV7-3 and TRBJ2-3; 8 bases are a match to TRBD2. The CDR3 covers 16 residues. Germline V gene sequence: CDR1 SGHTA, CDR2 FQGTGA. The V segment lost 0 bases and the J segment 2 bases; nucleotides outside the gene matches: 4. CDR3 loop: CASSLTAGANTDTQYF. CDR3 coding DNA: TGTGCCAGCAGCTTAACAGCGGGGGCTAACACAGATACGCAGTATTTT.

The V gene is TRBV2, the J gene TRBJ2-5; 8 nucleotides align to TRBD2. Germline CDR1 is SNHLY and CDR2 is FYNNEI. Unmatched junction bases numbered 3, after V lost 1 base and J lost 5 bases. The CDR3 length is 14 residues. The CDR3 reads CASSEGREGETQYF. DNA for the CDR3: TGTGCCAGCAGTGAAGGCCGGGAGGGGGAGACCCAGTACTTC.

The chain joins TRBV5-1 to TRBJ2-3; 9 bases are shared with TRBD2. V dropped 4 bases and J dropped 5; count of bases not matched to a gene: 8. The CDR3 loop spans 15 amino acids. Germline CDR1 is SGHRS and CDR2 is YFSETQ. CDR3 sequence reads: CASSIGLAMGDTQYF. The CDR3, as DNA: TGCGCCAGCAGCATAGGACTAGCGATGGGAGATACGCAGTATTTT.

The V gene is TRBV27, the J gene TRBJ2-2; D is perhaps TRBD1 (5 bases). The V gene lost 1 base and the J gene lost 1 base, with 10 bases spanning the gap. The germline gives CDR1 MNHEY, CDR2 SMNVEV (reference sequence). The CDR3 loop spans 16 amino acids. The CDR3 bases are TGTGCCAGCAGTTTATTACAGGCGATGAACACCGGGGAGCTGTTTTTT. Its protein is CASSLLQAMNTGELFF.